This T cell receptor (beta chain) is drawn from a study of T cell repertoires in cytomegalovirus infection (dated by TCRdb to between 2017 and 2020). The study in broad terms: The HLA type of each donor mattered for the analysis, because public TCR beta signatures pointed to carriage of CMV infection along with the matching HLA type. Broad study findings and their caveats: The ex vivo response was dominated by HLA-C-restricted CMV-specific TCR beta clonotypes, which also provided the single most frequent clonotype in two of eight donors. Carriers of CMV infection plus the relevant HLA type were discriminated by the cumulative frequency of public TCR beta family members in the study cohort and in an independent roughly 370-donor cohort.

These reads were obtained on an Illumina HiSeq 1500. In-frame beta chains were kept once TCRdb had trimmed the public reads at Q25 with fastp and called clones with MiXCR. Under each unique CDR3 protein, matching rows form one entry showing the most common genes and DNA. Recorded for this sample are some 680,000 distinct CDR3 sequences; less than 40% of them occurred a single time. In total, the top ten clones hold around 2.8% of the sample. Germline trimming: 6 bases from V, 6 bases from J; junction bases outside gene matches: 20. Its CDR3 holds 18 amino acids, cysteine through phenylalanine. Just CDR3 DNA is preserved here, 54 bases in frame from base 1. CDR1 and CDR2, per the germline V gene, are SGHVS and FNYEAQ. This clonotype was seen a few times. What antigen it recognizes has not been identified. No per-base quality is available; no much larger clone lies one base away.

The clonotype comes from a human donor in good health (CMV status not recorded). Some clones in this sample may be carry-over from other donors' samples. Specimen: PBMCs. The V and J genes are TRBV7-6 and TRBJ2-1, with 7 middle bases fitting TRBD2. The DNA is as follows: TGTGCCAGCAGGGCACCCCCCCTAGGAAGCGGGACTTCCAATGAGCAGTTCTTC. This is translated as CASRAPPLGSGTSNEQFF.